This T cell receptor (beta chain) was profiled in a study of identical twins. General observations from the study: Beta out-of-frame sequences showed weaker excess sharing between twins.

Each CDR3 protein gets one entry after TCRdb re-called the 5' RACE reads with MiXCR. The table lists roughly 240,000 distinct CDR3 sequences, approximately 7% of them singletons, with approximately 3.7% in the top ten. Germline CDR1 and CDR2: LNHNV and YYDKDF (reference sequence). Trimming cost V 2 bases and J 1 base, with 14 bases left between them. The CDR3 loop spans 16 amino acids. This clonotype was seen ten or more times. Its cognate antigen is unknown. The same data also went into a second study, on yellow fever vaccine responses in identical twins.

The sequence derives from a woman between 18 and 30 years old in good health. The sequenced sample consisted of memory (CD45RO+) T cells sorted from blood. The chain couples TRBV15 to TRBJ2-5; D may correspond to TRBD1 or TRBD2 (5 bases each). The chain's CDR3 is CATSRQGTVSQETQYF. As DNA, the CDR3 is TGTGCCACCAGCAGACAAGGGACGGTGTCCCAAGAGACCCAGTACTTC.